This T cell receptor beta chain appears in the sequencing data of a study of CD8 T cells in Susac syndrome (dated by TCRdb to between 2018 and 2021). For the study in its entirety: The study used repertoire sequencing to test whether antigen drove CD8+ T cell activation and differentiation in Susac syndrome. Results the study describes overall, beyond this receptor: The number of individuals in the TCR sequencing and HLA analysis was recognized as being relatively small.

The CDR3, cysteine through phenylalanine, is 14 amino acids long. Solely the CDR3 DNA is kept, with 42 bases framed from the first base. Reading the germline V gene gives CDR1 SGHRS and CDR2 YFSETQ. Compared with germline, V lacks 0 bases and J lacks 9 bases; bases without a gene match: 9. A note on this clonotype: Its antigen remains unidentified. No base qualities exist here, and no much larger clone lies one base off it.

RNA was extracted using the RNeasy kit, and roughly 0.5 to 1 ug of the RNA was reverse transcribed with random hexamers. The immunoSEQ multiplex PCR assay, which covers 54 Vbeta and 13 Jbeta segments, was used to amplify TCR beta CDR3 regions. PCR amplification bias was corrected by using a synthetic template baseline for primer optimization and computational correction. The original pipeline was this. Reads were annotated to V, D and J genes according to IMGT and were analyzed with immunoSEQ Analyzer, with only productive sequences retained. Clonality was computed as one minus Shannon entropy normalized by log2 of the number of productive unique sequences. Public and private clones were assessed among the 100 most prevalent clones of each patient and control. A clone was defined as Susac-specific if it was absent from the healthy and MS cohorts, from more than 850 published viral clones and from other ImmuneACCESS disease sequences. The raw public data were reprocessed by TCRdb itself: fastp quality trimming at Q25, MiXCR clonotype calling, in-frame beta chains only. CDR3 protein duplicates are merged, each entry listing the most common genes and DNA. TCRdb's processing, not the authors', yielded these V and J calls. The sample table records 100,000 to 150,000 distinct CDR3 sequences; approximately 94% of these occur just once. Of the sample, roughly 0.095% is held by the ten largest clones.

Peripheral blood CD8+ and CD4+ T cells from healthy donors, Susac syndrome patients and multiple sclerosis patients were profiled using high-throughput TCR beta sequencing. Healthy donors were age- and sex-matched controls. Bulk CD8+ and CD4+ T cells were purified by magnetic negative isolation, while CD8+ TEMRA cells were enriched using FACS. Blood was drawn into EDTA tubes, processed within 24 hours, and PBMCs were isolated by density gradient centrifugation. PBMCs intended for TCR sequencing were cryopreserved in liquid nitrogen and were subsequently thawed in a 37 degrees C water bath. The sorted or isolated CD4+, CD8+ and CD8+ TEMRA cells reached a purity of at least 90%.

The rearrangement joined TRBV5-1 to TRBJ2-7; 7 bases in the middle match TRBD1. The sequenced sample consisted of CD4+ T cells from PBMCs. This receptor was obtained from a human donor in good health. The sequence in DNA is TGCGCCAGCAGCTTGGAGACAGAGGGGGCTCGGCAGTACTTC. It encodes CASSLETEGARQYF.